This T cell receptor (beta chain) came from a study of T cells in Graves' hyperthyroidism and ophthalmopathy. There were TCR beta CDR3 regions amplified from RNA transcripts. First-round RT-PCR of the TCR CDR3 relied on the HTBI primer set. MiXCR, applied by TCRdb to the multiplex PCR reads, yields one record per CDR3 protein. The table includes hundreds of thousands of distinct CDR3 sequences, just under 20% detected once. This clonotype occurred a few times. This clonotype was sampled from a man in his forties with Graves' ophthalmopathy. Sequences were obtained from blood.

The CDR3 DNA reads as TGTGCCAGCAGCAGCGGGGCAGCGGGGGCGAAGACCCAGTACTTC. This encodes CASSSGAAGAKTQYF. V gene TRBV5-4 combines with J gene TRBJ2-5; 8 nucleotides align to TRBD2. V shed 4 bases and J 6 bases; nucleotides not matched to a gene: 11. Germline V lookup: CDR1 SGHNT, CDR2 YYREEE (reference sequence). CDR3 size: 15 residues. The full variable domain, rest sourced from reference TRBV5-4 and TRBJ2-5, is ETGVTQSPTHLIKTRGQQVTLRCSSQSGHNTVSWYQQALGQGPQFIFQYYREEENGRGNFPPRFSGLQFPNYSSELNVNALELDDSALYLCASSSGAAGAKTQYFGPGTRLLVL.